One sample yielded the 32 T cell receptor beta chains listed below, sequenced in a study of cytomegalovirus exposure and HLA in healthy donors. Repertoires were generated with immunoSEQ multiplex PCR, while TCRdb's copy carries only in-frame clones and drops some. The sample carries a few hundred thousand clones, approximately 80% recorded once. Sequencing was performed on PBMCs. All receptors come from a woman aged 25 to 45 in good health and CMV-seropositive.

The chain uses TRBV7-2 and TRBJ2-7, with 12 bases that match TRBD2. V shed 5 bases, J shed 6 bases, and the junction held 8 bases outside the gene matches. This CDR3 comprises 15 residues. Germline loops: CDR1 SGHTA, CDR2 FQGNSA. The chain's CDR3 is CASSQRLAGVVEQYF. DNA for the CDR3: TGTGCCAGCAGCCAGAGACTAGCGGGAGTCGTCGAGCAGTACTTC.

The V gene is TRBV30, the J gene TRBJ1-4; D possibly corresponds to TRBD1 (6 bases). The CDR3 is 17 amino acids. The germline V gene has CDR1 GTSNPN and CDR2 SVGIG (reference sequence). Trimming stripped 2 bases from V and 7 bases from J, with 23 bases between. The DNA for the CDR3 is TGTGCCTGGAGTTCCGACTTAACAGGGACGGGAGGTGAAAAACTGTTTTTT. It yields the protein CAWSSDLTGTGGEKLFF.

The rearrangement links TRBV28 to TRBJ1-1; the match to TRBD1 covers 7 bases. Trimming removed 5 bases from V and 1 base from J; junction bases left unmatched: 1. Germline CDR1 is MDHEN and CDR2 is SYDVKM. CDR3 length: 13 amino acids. The DNA for the CDR3 is TGTGCCAGCAGTCGACAGGGGAACACTGAAGCTTTCTTT. This translates into CASSRQGNTEAFF.

V and J are TRBV2 and TRBJ1-3; 7 nucleotides match TRBD1. From germline, CDR1 is SNHLY and CDR2 FYNNEI. J gave up 2 bases and V 10 bases, and 11 bases lay outside the gene matches. This CDR3 is built from 15 residues. The CDR3 nucleotides are TGTGCCACCGACGGACAGGCTGCCGCTGGAAACACCATATATTTT. As protein: CATDGQAAAGNTIYF.

The CDR3 loop reads CASSPGAGGRREQYF. Here the CDR3 DNA reads TGTGCCAGCAGCCCGGGAGCGGGAGGGCGTCGCGAGCAGTACTTC. The chain is built from TRBV5-4 and TRBJ2-7, with 10 positions matching TRBD2. V shed 4 bases, J shed 6 bases, and the junction held 10 bases outside the gene matches. The CDR3 runs 15 residues. Per germline, CDR1 SGHNT and CDR2 YYREEE (reference sequence). The full variable domain, its missing parts supplied by reference TRBV5-4 and TRBJ2-7, is ETGVTQSPTHLIKTRGQQVTLRCSSQSGHNTVSWYQQALGQGPQFIFQYYREEENGRGNFPPRFSGLQFPNYSSELNVNALELDDSALYLCASSPGAGGRREQYFGPGTRLTVT.

The chain links TRBV30 to TRBJ2-1; 13 positions match TRBD2. The germline V gene encodes CDR1 GTSNPN and CDR2 SVGIG (reference sequence). This CDR3 spans 19 amino acids. V lost 2 bases, J lost 3 bases, and 13 bases stayed unmatched. CDR3 region: CAWSRHPPGTSGNYNEQFF. CDR3 DNA: TGTGCCTGGAGTCGACACCCTCCCGGGACTAGCGGGAACTACAATGAGCAGTTCTTC.

The chain is built from TRBV5-1 and TRBJ1-1, with D uncertain. The CDR3 length is 14 residues. The germline gives CDR1 SGHRS, CDR2 YFSETQ. V was clipped by 4 bases and J by 3 bases, with 13 bases between them. This CDR3 reads CASSPPAWDTEAFF. CDR3 DNA: TGCGCCAGCAGCCCGCCGGCGTGGGACACTGAAGCTTTCTTT.

This chain joins TRBV6-1 and TRBJ1-2; D uncertain. Germline V gene lookup returns CDR1 MNHNS and CDR2 SASEGT. Trimming took 7 bases from V and 4 from J, leaving 13 bases between them. The CDR3 covers 13 residues. As DNA, the CDR3 is TGTGCCAGCACCTGGACGGAAACCTATGGCTACACCTTC. Its protein product is CASTWTETYGYTF.

This chain joins TRBV9 and TRBJ2-1; TRBD2 agrees at 7 bases. The V and J ends lost 6 bases and 8 bases, in that order; junction bases with no gene match: 11. The CDR3 runs to 14 residues. Germline CDR1 SGDLS, CDR2 YYNGEE. DNA for the CDR3: TGTGCCAGCACCCAGCGGGAAAGGGCGGATGAGCAGTTCTTC. Protein sequence: CASTQRERADEQFF.

The rearrangement links TRBV19 to TRBJ2-7, with no clear D. Germline V gives CDR1 LNHDA, CDR2 SQIVND (reference sequence). Trimming pared 1 base from V and 5 bases from J, leaving 6 bases between. The CDR3 has 12 residues. As DNA, the CDR3 is TGTGCCAGTAGTATAGGCCCGGACGAGCAGTACTTC. Its protein is CASSIGPDEQYF.

This chain links TRBV30 with TRBJ1-5, with unresolved D. Germline V gene data show CDR1 as GTSNPN and CDR2 as SVGIG (reference sequence). The CDR3 extends over 13 amino acids. The V gene lost 3 bases and the J gene lost 5 bases, with 11 bases spanning the gap. CDR3 protein: CAWRDSGDQPQHF. The CDR3 bases are TGTGCCTGGAGGGACTCGGGAGATCAGCCCCAGCATTTT.

The chain links TRBV4-3 to TRBJ2-1; 10 bases map to TRBD2. From germline, CDR1 is LGHNA and CDR2 YSLEER. J lost 5 bases, V lost 0 bases, and 7 bases had no gene match. The CDR3 has 17 amino acids. CDR3 residues: CASSQDRVLAGNNEQFF. DNA of the CDR3: TGCGCCAGCAGCCAAGACCGGGTACTAGCGGGAAACAATGAGCAGTTCTTC.

The J gene is TRBJ1-5, the V gene TRBV5-4, with D hard to call. V gave up 4 bases and J gave up 0 bases, with 8 bases separating them. Germline CDR1 SGHNT, CDR2 YYREEE (reference sequence). CDR3 size: 14 residues. Written as DNA, the CDR3 is TGTGCCAGCAGCGCAGGCCTTAGCAATCAGCCCCAGCATTTT. This codes for CASSAGLSNQPQHF.

This sequence joins TRBV13 and TRBJ2-1; D not certain. V was clipped by 0 bases and J by 3 bases, with 6 bases between them. The CDR3 totals 14 residues. Germline CDR1 PRHDT, CDR2 FYEKMQ (reference sequence). The CDR3 bases are TGTGCCAGCAGCTTAGGCGATAGCTACAATGAGCAGTTCTTC. It translates to CASSLGDSYNEQFF.

V and J are TRBV11-3 and TRBJ1-1, with D possibly matching TRBD1 (5 bases). Trimming shortened V by 6 bases and J by 3 bases, and 11 bases separated the two germline ends. Germline CDR1 is SGHNT and CDR2 is YENEEA. This CDR3 contains 13 residues. CDR3 in DNA: TGTGCCAGCAGTTTACGGGGGGACACTGAAGCTTTCTTT. This codes for CASSLRGDTEAFF.

This sequence joins TRBV28 and TRBJ1-1; maybe TRBD1 (6 bases). The V gene's germline CDR1 is MDHEN and CDR2 SYDVKM. The V and J ends lost 10 bases and 1 base respectively, with 16 bases between them. The CDR3 sequence is 14 residues long. CDR3 in DNA: TGTGCCATCAACGAGGGGGGGGCGAACACTGAAGCTTTCTTT. This encodes CAINEGGANTEAFF.

This clone was observed a few times. This sequence joins TRBV13 and TRBJ2-7; TRBD2 matches at 8 bases. Losses at the gene ends were 4 bases for V and 4 bases for J; bases not matched to a gene: 18. The CDR3 covers 18 residues. CDR1 PRHDT and CDR2 FYEKMQ come from the germline V gene (reference sequence). CDR3 bases: TGTGCCAGCAGCTCGAGAGCGGGAGTCGGCTATAACGGTTACGAGCAGTACTTC. It encodes CASSSRAGVGYNGYEQYF.

This rearrangement joins TRBV11-3 to TRBJ1-2, with 7 nucleotides matching TRBD1. The CDR3 runs to 15 residues. Per germline, CDR1 SGHNT and CDR2 YENEEA. With 0 bases clipped from V and 3 bases from J, the junction kept 4 bases outside the gene matches. CDR3 coding DNA: TGTGCCAGCAGCTTAGAACCGACAGGGTACTATGGCTACACCTTC. This translates into CASSLEPTGYYGYTF.

This clone is a singleton in its sample. The chain carries TRBV14 and TRBJ1-2; a weak D match, TRBD1 (6 bases). This CDR3 comprises 17 residues. Germline assignment: CDR1 SGHDN and CDR2 FVKESK. Trimming removed 0 bases at V and 0 bases at J, with 14 bases between. CDR3 sequence reads: CASSQDFYQGTNYGYTF. For the CDR3, the DNA is TGTGCCAGCAGCCAAGACTTTTACCAGGGGACTAACTATGGCTACACCTTC.

This rearrangement joins TRBV28 to TRBJ2-6; D may be TRBD2 (7 bases). Per the germline V gene, CDR1 is MDHEN and CDR2 is SYDVKM. V was trimmed by 6 bases and J by 0 bases, leaving 21 bases between them. CDR3 length: 19 residues. CDR3 nucleotide sequence: TGTGCCAGCAGCTACGGGGGGCGCAGACGGACCTCTGGGGCCAACGTCCTGACTTTC. The encoded protein is CASSYGGRRRTSGANVLTF.

V gene TRBV29-1 combines with J gene TRBJ2-3; 11 nucleotides agree with TRBD1. The CDR3 covers 14 residues. The germline V gene encodes CDR1 SQVTM and CDR2 ANQGSEA. Trimming cost V 3 bases and J 4 bases; bases outside gene matches: 3. In nucleotides, the CDR3 is TGCAGCGTTGAGAGGACAGGGGGCCCAGATACGCAGTATTTT. Encoded protein: CSVERTGGPDTQYF.

The chain is built from TRBV29-1 and TRBJ1-1, with TRBD1 as a possible D gene (5 bases). Between the trimmed V and J ends, which lost 6 bases and 3 bases, there was a span of 14 bases. This CDR3 is built from 13 residues. The V gene's germline CDR1 is SQVTM and CDR2 ANQGSEA. The CDR3 coding sequence is TGCAGCGTCACCCAGACAGAGGACACTGAAGCTTTCTTT. Its translation is CSVTQTEDTEAFF.

The chain is built from TRBV2 and TRBJ2-7; TRBD1 matches 7 bases. With 3 bases clipped from V and 5 bases from J, the junction kept 7 bases outside the gene matches. The CDR3 runs to 14 residues. Germline V gives CDR1 SNHLY, CDR2 FYNNEI. The CDR3 nucleotides are TGTGCCAGCAGTGATGTGACAGGGCCTAACGAGCAGTACTTC. Its translation is CASSDVTGPNEQYF.

In this sample, this clone turned up a few times. The gene calls are TRBV11-2 and TRBJ1-2, with D possibly matching TRBD1 (5 bases). Trimming cost V 5 bases and J 4 bases, with 8 bases left between them. The length of the CDR3 is 12 residues. Germline V lookup: CDR1 SGHAT, CDR2 FQNNGV. The CDR3 DNA reads as TGTGCCAGCAGCGGGGCAGGCTATGGCTACACCTTC. It specifies CASSGAGYGYTF.

V usage is TRBV7-3 and J usage is TRBJ1-2; the D gene is possibly TRBD1 (5 bases). Germline V gene sequence: CDR1 SGHTA, CDR2 FQGTGA. The CDR3 runs 14 residues. The V end lost 5 bases, the J end lost 0 bases, and 10 bases lay between the germline ends. CDR3 amino acids: CASSPQGSNYGYTF. DNA of the CDR3: TGTGCCAGCAGCCCTCAGGGATCTAACTATGGCTACACCTTC.

The genes are TRBV25-1 and TRBJ2-1; D tentatively reads TRBD1 or TRBD2 (5 bases each). From germline, CDR1 is MGHDK and CDR2 SYGVNS. The CDR3 loop spans 11 amino acids. V was pared by 7 bases and J by 8 bases, with 9 bases between. The CDR3 spells CASTGSDEQFF. Written as DNA, the CDR3 is TGTGCCAGCACAGGGAGCGATGAGCAGTTCTTC.

The V and J genes are TRBV6-5 and TRBJ1-1; D is possibly TRBD1 (6 bases). CDR1 and CDR2 (germline): MNHEY, SVGAGI. V lost 7 bases and J lost 4, with 13 bases in between. This CDR3 contains 13 residues. DNA of the CDR3: TGTGCCAGCAACCGGGGGGCGTTCACTGAAGCTTTCTTT. Amino acids: CASNRGAFTEAFF.

The rearrangement links TRBV30 to TRBJ2-1; possibly TRBD2 for D (5 bases). The germline CDR1 and CDR2 sequences are GTSNPN and SVGIG (reference sequence). The CDR3 sequence is 12 residues long. Trimming pared 5 bases from V and 9 bases from J, leaving 14 bases between. This CDR3 is CAWGDAGGEQFF. CDR3 nucleotide sequence: TGTGCCTGGGGTGATGCTGGAGGTGAGCAGTTCTTC.

This rearrangement joins TRBV29-1 to TRBJ1-3; 8 nucleotides line up with TRBD1. J lost 4 bases, V lost 3 bases, and 8 bases had no gene match. Germline CDR1 SQVTM, CDR2 ANQGSEA. This CDR3 has 15 residues. The DNA of the CDR3 is TGCAGCGTTGAGGGGCAGACAGGGGAAGGAAACACCATATATTTT. Its translation: CSVEGQTGEGNTIYF.

V and J are TRBV9 and TRBJ1-1; D uncertain. There are 15 residues in the CDR3. CDR1 is SGDLS, CDR2 YYNGEE, per germline. The V gene lost 0 bases and the J gene lost 0 bases, with 9 bases spanning the gap. The CDR3: CASSVDPDLNTEAFF. CDR3 bases: TGTGCCAGCAGCGTAGATCCGGACCTGAACACTGAAGCTTTCTTT.

The rearrangement links TRBV6-5 to TRBJ1-5; D gene unclear. This CDR3 spans 10 amino acids. Germline V CDR1 and CDR2: MNHEY, SVGAGI. The V end was cut by 11 bases, the J end by 9 bases, with 11 bases between. CDR3 loop: CAAGVRPQHF. As DNA, the CDR3 is TGTGCCGCCGGGGTGAGGCCCCAGCATTTT.

The CDR3 region is CASSPPSTNEKLFF. Here the CDR3 DNA reads TGTGCCAGCAGCCCCCCCTCAACTAATGAAAAACTGTTTTTT. The chain recombines TRBV7-9 with TRBJ1-4; D ambiguous. Germline V lookup: CDR1 SEHNR, CDR2 FQNEAQ (reference sequence). The ends were cut back, 5 bases at V and 0 bases at J, with 7 bases in the middle. This CDR3 spans 14 amino acids.